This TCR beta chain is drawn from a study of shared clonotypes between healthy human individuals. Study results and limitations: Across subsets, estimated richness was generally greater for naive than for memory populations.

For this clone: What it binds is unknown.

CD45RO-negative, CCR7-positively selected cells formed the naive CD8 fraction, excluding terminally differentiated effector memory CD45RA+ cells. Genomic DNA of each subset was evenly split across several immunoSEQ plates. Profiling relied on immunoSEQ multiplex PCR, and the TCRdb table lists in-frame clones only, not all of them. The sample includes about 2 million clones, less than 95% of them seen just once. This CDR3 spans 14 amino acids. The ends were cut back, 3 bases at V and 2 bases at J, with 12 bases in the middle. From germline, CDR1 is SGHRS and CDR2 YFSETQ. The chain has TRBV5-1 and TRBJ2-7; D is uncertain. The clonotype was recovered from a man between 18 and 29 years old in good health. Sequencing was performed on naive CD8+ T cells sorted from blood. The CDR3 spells CASSYYGRTYEQYF. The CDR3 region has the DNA TGCGCCAGCAGCTACTACGGACGGACCTACGAGCAGTACTTC.